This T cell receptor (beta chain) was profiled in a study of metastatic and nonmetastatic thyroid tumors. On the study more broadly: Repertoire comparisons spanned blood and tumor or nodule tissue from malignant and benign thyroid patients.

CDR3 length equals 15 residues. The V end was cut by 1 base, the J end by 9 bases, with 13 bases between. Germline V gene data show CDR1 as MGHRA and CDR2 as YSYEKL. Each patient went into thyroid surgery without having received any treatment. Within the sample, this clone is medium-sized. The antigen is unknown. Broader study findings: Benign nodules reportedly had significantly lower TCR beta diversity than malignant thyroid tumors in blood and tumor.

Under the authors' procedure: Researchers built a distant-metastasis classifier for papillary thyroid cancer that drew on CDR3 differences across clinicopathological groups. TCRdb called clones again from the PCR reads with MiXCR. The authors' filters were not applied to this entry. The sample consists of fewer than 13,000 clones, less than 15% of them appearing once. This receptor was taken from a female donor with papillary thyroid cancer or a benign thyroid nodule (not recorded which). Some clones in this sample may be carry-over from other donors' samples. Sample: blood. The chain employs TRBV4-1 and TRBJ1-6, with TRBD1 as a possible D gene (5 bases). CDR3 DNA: TGCGCCAGCAGCCAAGGCGGCGGGGGACGTTCACCCCTCCACTTT. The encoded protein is CASSQGGGGRSPLHF.